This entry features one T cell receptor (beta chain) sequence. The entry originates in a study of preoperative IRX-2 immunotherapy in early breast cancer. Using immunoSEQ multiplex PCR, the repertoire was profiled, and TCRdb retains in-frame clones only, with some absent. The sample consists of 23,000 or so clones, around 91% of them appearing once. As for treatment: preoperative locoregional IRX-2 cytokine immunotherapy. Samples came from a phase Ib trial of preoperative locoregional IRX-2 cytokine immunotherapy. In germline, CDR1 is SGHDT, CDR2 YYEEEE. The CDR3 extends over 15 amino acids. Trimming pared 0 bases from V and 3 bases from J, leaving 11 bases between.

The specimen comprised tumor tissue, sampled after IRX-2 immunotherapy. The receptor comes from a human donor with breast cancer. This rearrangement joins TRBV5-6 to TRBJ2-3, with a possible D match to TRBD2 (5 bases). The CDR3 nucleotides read TGTGCCAGCAGCTTGGGAGGGAACCCGACAGATACGCAGTATTTT. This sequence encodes CASSLGGNPTDTQYF.